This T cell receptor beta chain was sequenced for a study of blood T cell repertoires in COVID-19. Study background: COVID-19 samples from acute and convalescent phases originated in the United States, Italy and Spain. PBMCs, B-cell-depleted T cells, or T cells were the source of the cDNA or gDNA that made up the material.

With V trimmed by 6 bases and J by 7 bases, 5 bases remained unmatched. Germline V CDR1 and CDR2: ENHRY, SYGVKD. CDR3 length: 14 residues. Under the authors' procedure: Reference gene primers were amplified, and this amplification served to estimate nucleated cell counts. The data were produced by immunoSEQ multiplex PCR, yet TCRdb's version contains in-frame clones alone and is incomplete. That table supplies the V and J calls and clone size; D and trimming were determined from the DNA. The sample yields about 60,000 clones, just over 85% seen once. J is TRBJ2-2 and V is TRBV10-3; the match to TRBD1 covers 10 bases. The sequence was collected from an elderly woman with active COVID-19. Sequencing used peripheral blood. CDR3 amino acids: CAIRPGTGVGELFF. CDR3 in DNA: TGTGCCATCAGGCCCGGGACAGGGGTCGGGGAGCTGTTTTTT.